These T cell receptor beta chains were read from a single sample in a study of shared clonotypes between healthy human individuals. The repertoire was sequenced with immunoSEQ multiplex PCR; TCRdb's copy has only in-frame clones and lacks some. Here the sample spans some 2.1 million clones, just under 95% being singletons. Material: naive CD8+ T cells from PBMCs. The receptors shown here come from a man younger than 30 in good health. Some clones in this sample may be carry-over from other donors' samples. The CDR3 runs from the conserved cysteine through the conserved F or W. The order of the fields is D gene, J gene, V gene, clone size, CDR3 DNA, CDR3 protein. A D gene is named only where the DNA matches it firmly. Size is stated for part of the rows, as once, few or many counts, or as a class when the clone is expanded.

d_gene: TRBD1
j_gene: TRBJ2-7
v_gene: TRBV5-1
abundance: NA
CDR3nt: TGCGCCAGTAGACCGGGACAGTCCTACGAGCAGTACTTC
CDR3aa: CASRPGQSYEQYF

d_gene: NA
j_gene: TRBJ2-1
v_gene: TRBV4-2
abundance: NA
CDR3nt: TGTGCCAGCAGCCAAGAGGAGCGGCGGAGCTCCTACAATGAGCAGTTCTTC
CDR3aa: CASSQEERRSSYNEQFF

d_gene: NA
j_gene: TRBJ2-7
v_gene: TRBV11-2
abundance: NA
CDR3nt: TGTGCCAGCAGCTCTAACTTACACAATGGGCGAACTTCCTACGAGCAGTACTTC
CDR3aa: CASSSNLHNGRTSYEQYF

d_gene: NA
j_gene: TRBJ1-2
v_gene: TRBV7-9
abundance: NA
CDR3nt: TGTGCCAGCAGCTTAGTCCCTCGTGTATCGGACTATGGCTACACCTTC
CDR3aa: CASSLVPRVSDYGYTF

d_gene: NA
j_gene: TRBJ2-2
v_gene: TRBV6-1
abundance: NA
CDR3nt: TGTGCCAGCAGAGTAACAGGGACCGGGGAGCTGTTTTTT
CDR3aa: CASRVTGTGELFF

d_gene: TRBD1
j_gene: TRBJ1-2
v_gene: TRBV29-1
abundance: NA
CDR3nt: TGCAGCATGTTTCCCGGGACAGACTATGGCTACACCTTC
CDR3aa: CSMFPGTDYGYTF

d_gene: NA
j_gene: TRBJ1-5
v_gene: TRBV7-6
abundance: NA
CDR3nt: TGTGCCAGCGGTTCAGGCTCCGGGCAGCCCCAGCATTTT
CDR3aa: CASGSGSGQPQHF

d_gene: NA
j_gene: TRBJ2-3
v_gene: TRBV12-5
abundance: NA
CDR3nt: TGTGCTAGTGGTTTAACCGGGAGTAGAGATACGCAGTATTTT
CDR3aa: CASGLTGSRDTQYF

d_gene: TRBD1
j_gene: TRBJ2-2
v_gene: TRBV5-4
abundance: NA
CDR3nt: TGTGCCAGCAGTGACCGGACAGGGTGGGCCACCGGGGAGCTGTTTTTT
CDR3aa: CASSDRTGWATGELFF

d_gene: NA
j_gene: TRBJ2-2
v_gene: TRBV28
abundance: NA
CDR3nt: TGTGCCAGCAGGGCCTGGGTTACGAACACCGGGGAGCTGTTTTTT
CDR3aa: CASRAWVTNTGELFF

d_gene: NA
j_gene: TRBJ2-7
v_gene: TRBV14
abundance: NA
CDR3nt: TGTGCCAGCAGCCAAAACTTCTACGAGCAGTACTTC
CDR3aa: CASSQNFYEQYF

d_gene: NA
j_gene: TRBJ2-7
v_gene: TRBV7-2
abundance: NA
CDR3nt: TGTGCCAGCAGCTCGACAGCCTACGAGCAGTACTTC
CDR3aa: CASSSTAYEQYF

d_gene: TRBD2
j_gene: TRBJ2-7
v_gene: TRBV5-6
abundance: NA
CDR3nt: TGTGCCAGCAGCTTCGGGACTAGCGGTTACGAGCAGTACTTC
CDR3aa: CASSFGTSGYEQYF

d_gene: TRBD2
j_gene: TRBJ2-2
v_gene: TRBV28
abundance: NA
CDR3nt: TGTGCCAGCCGGGGCGGGAGTGGCACCGGGGAGCTGTTTTTT
CDR3aa: CASRGGSGTGELFF

d_gene: NA
j_gene: TRBJ2-1
v_gene: TRBV7-6
abundance: NA
CDR3nt: TGTGCCAGCAGCTTGGAGGGGGCCTACAATGAGCAGTTCTTC
CDR3aa: CASSLEGAYNEQFF

d_gene: NA
j_gene: TRBJ2-3
v_gene: TRBV6-5
abundance: NA
CDR3nt: TGTGCCAGCAGTTACTCGCCGGAGAACACAGATACGCAGTATTTT
CDR3aa: CASSYSPENTDTQYF

d_gene: TRBD2
j_gene: TRBJ2-7
v_gene: TRBV10-1
abundance: NA
CDR3nt: TGCGCCAGCAGGGTTTACATCCTTAGCGGGGGGCCTTACGAGCAGTACTTC
CDR3aa: CASRVYILSGGPYEQYF

d_gene: NA
j_gene: TRBJ2-6
v_gene: TRBV12-1
abundance: NA
CDR3nt: TGTGCCAGCAGTATTGGGCAGGTTGGGGCCAACGTCCTGACTTTC
CDR3aa: CASSIGQVGANVLTF

d_gene: NA
j_gene: TRBJ1-5
v_gene: TRBV19
abundance: NA
CDR3nt: TGTGCCAGTAGTATAGTCCCTCGGGGCGGACAGCCCCAGCATTTT
CDR3aa: CASSIVPRGGQPQHF

d_gene: TRBD1
j_gene: TRBJ2-1
v_gene: TRBV28
abundance: NA
CDR3nt: TGTGCCAGCAGTGTAGGACAGGGTGGCAATGAGCAGTTCTTC
CDR3aa: CASSVGQGGNEQFF

d_gene: NA
j_gene: TRBJ1-1
v_gene: TRBV4-3
abundance: NA
CDR3nt: TGCGCCAGCAGCCGAGGGAGCCGGGCCGACACTGAAGCTTTCTTT
CDR3aa: CASSRGSRADTEAFF

d_gene: TRBD2
j_gene: TRBJ2-3
v_gene: TRBV4-1
abundance: NA
CDR3nt: TGCGCCAGCAGCGCTCTGACTAGCGGGGGAATTGTATCAGATACGCAGTATTTT
CDR3aa: CASSALTSGGIVSDTQYF

d_gene: NA
j_gene: TRBJ2-5
v_gene: TRBV15
abundance: NA
CDR3nt: TGTGCCACCAGCCGAATTCAGAGAAACCAAGAGACCCAGTACTTC
CDR3aa: CATSRIQRNQETQYF

d_gene: NA
j_gene: TRBJ1-1
v_gene: TRBV27
abundance: few
CDR3nt: TGTGCCAGCAGTTTATCTCTCGGGAACACTGAAGCTTTCTTT
CDR3aa: CASSLSLGNTEAFF

d_gene: TRBD1
j_gene: TRBJ2-7
v_gene: TRBV10-3
abundance: NA
CDR3nt: TGTGCCATCAGTGAGACAGGGGTTGGCTCCTACGAGCAGTACTTC
CDR3aa: CAISETGVGSYEQYF

d_gene: NA
j_gene: TRBJ2-1
v_gene: TRBV28
abundance: NA
CDR3nt: TGTGCCAGCAGTTCGCCGGGCCCCAAGTTCAATGAGCAGTTCTTC
CDR3aa: CASSSPGPKFNEQFF

d_gene: NA
j_gene: TRBJ1-5
v_gene: TRBV27
abundance: NA
CDR3nt: TGTGCCAGCAGTAATAGCAATCAGCCCCAGCATTTT
CDR3aa: CASSNSNQPQHF

d_gene: NA
j_gene: TRBJ2-3
v_gene: TRBV27
abundance: NA
CDR3nt: TGTGCCAGCAGTTTAGGAGGGACAGATACGCAGTATTTT
CDR3aa: CASSLGGTDTQYF

d_gene: TRBD2
j_gene: TRBJ2-7
v_gene: TRBV27
abundance: NA
CDR3nt: TGTGCCAGCACCGTTGCCGGGACTAGCTTAGGCGAGCAGTACTTC
CDR3aa: CASTVAGTSLGEQYF

d_gene: TRBD2
j_gene: TRBJ2-1
v_gene: TRBV6-1
abundance: NA
CDR3nt: TGTGCCAGCAGTGAAGGGACTAGCGAACACTACAATGAGCAGTTCTTC
CDR3aa: CASSEGTSEHYNEQFF

d_gene: NA
j_gene: TRBJ2-2
v_gene: TRBV18
abundance: NA
CDR3nt: TGTGCCAGCTCACCGATCCCTTGGGGGAGCACCGGGGAGCTGTTTTTT
CDR3aa: CASSPIPWGSTGELFF

d_gene: TRBD1
j_gene: TRBJ1-1
v_gene: TRBV27
abundance: NA
CDR3nt: TGTGCCAGCAGCCTAGGGGGCTCAGCGGAAGCTTTCTTT
CDR3aa: CASSLGGSAEAFF

d_gene: NA
j_gene: TRBJ2-2
v_gene: TRBV4-1
abundance: NA
CDR3nt: TGCGCCAGCAGCCAAGAAGGGGCGGGGAACACCGGGGAGCTGTTTTTT
CDR3aa: CASSQEGAGNTGELFF

d_gene: NA
j_gene: TRBJ2-1
v_gene: TRBV7-8
abundance: NA
CDR3nt: TGTGCCAGCAGCTCGCCTCTGTACAATGAGCAGTTCTTC
CDR3aa: CASSSPLYNEQFF

d_gene: NA
j_gene: TRBJ2-1
v_gene: TRBV7-6
abundance: NA
CDR3nt: TGTGCCAGCAGCCATCTGGAAGCACGGAATGAGCAGTTCTTC
CDR3aa: CASSHLEARNEQFF

d_gene: NA
j_gene: TRBJ2-3
v_gene: TRBV7-3
abundance: NA
CDR3nt: TGTGCCAGCAGCTTTACGCCCCGTGGTGGCACAGATACGCAGTATTTT
CDR3aa: CASSFTPRGGTDTQYF

d_gene: TRBD1
j_gene: TRBJ2-7
v_gene: TRBV5-1
abundance: few
CDR3nt: TGCGCCAGTGACACCGGGACAGGGACTTACGAGCAGTACTTC
CDR3aa: CASDTGTGTYEQYF

d_gene: NA
j_gene: TRBJ2-3
v_gene: TRBV5-5
abundance: NA
CDR3nt: TGTGCCAGCAACCTTAGGGGTCCTACTAGCACAGATACGCAGTATTTT
CDR3aa: CASNLRGPTSTDTQYF